The present TCR beta chain was sequenced within a study of graft-versus-host responses after intestinal transplantation. As for the study in general: Multivisceral, liver-intestinal, or isolated intestinal transplants were received by the recipients. Recipients across the board were started on anti-thymocyte globulin induction, then kept on tacrolimus and steroids for approximately three years.

Findings and limits, study-wide: Peak levels of circulating GvH clones tracked with early post-transplant HvG declines. Detection of GvH clones occurred in recipient marrow, and some had their first appearance in ileum or blood.

Germline V gives CDR1 GTSNPN, CDR2 SVGIG (reference sequence). V shed 1 base and J shed 4 bases, with 10 bases lying between them. CDR3 length: 13 amino acids. This clone was found a few times. The antigen is unknown. Only in-frame clones appear in the TCRdb table, and some are missing; sequencing was by immunoSEQ multiplex PCR. This sample has tens of thousands of clones, with roughly nine tenths found just once. The sequence was collected from a human donor who received an intestinal transplant. This chain uses TRBV30 with TRBJ1-1, with D possibly matching TRBD1 (6 bases). This specimen consisted of unstimulated CD8+ T cells sorted from spleen or lymph node cells, obtained before intestinal transplant. CDR3 sequence: CAWSEDRFTEAFF. The CDR3, as DNA: TGTGCCTGGAGTGAAGACAGGTTCACTGAAGCTTTCTTT.